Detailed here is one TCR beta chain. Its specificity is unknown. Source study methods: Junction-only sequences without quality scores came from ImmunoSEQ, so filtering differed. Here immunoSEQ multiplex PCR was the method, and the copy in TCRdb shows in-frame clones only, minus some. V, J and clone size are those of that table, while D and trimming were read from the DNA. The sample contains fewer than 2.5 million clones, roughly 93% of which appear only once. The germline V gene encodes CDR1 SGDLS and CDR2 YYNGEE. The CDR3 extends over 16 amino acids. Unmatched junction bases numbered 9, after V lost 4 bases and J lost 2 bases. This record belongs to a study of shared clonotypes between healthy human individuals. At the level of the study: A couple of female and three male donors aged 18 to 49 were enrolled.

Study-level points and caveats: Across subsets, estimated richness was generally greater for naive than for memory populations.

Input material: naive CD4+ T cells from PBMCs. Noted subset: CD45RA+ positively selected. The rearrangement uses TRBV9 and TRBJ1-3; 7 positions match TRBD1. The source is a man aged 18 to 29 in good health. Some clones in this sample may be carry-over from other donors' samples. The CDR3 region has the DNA TGTGCCAGCAGCAGCCAGGGGGTCACGACTGGAAACACCATATATTTT. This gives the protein CASSSQGVTTGNTIYF. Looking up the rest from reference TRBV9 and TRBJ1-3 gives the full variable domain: DSGVTQTPKHLITATGQRVTLRCSPRSGDLSVYWYQQSLDQGLQFLIQYYNGEERAKGNILERFSAQQFPDLHSELNLSSLELGDSALYFCASSSQGVTTGNTIYFGEGSWLTVV.